This T cell receptor (beta chain) was retrieved from a study of T cell responses to AZD1222 COVID-19 vaccine (dated by TCRdb to the early 2020s). Regarding the complete study: A total of 240 or so trial participants underwent TCR sequencing, of whom roughly 210 had received two doses of AZD1222 and around 26 had received two doses of the MenACWY control vaccine. Trial participants were enrolled by age into 18-55, 56-69 and 70-plus year subgroups, with 148, 28 and 57 TCR-sequenced participants respectively. Overall results and qualifications from the work: In the small 56-69-year group, the increase in depth fell short of significance, most likely because of low power. Because no samples from the day 14 peak response were available, repertoires could be characterized only after the peak T cell response. After two AZD1222 doses, spike-specific TCR breadth and depth were significantly higher than at day 0 and than in MenACWY recipients. CD4 TCRs associated with the vaccine covered the entire spike protein, and the dominant responses were in regions 160-218 and 743-854. Only five or six AZD1222 recipients were SARS-CoV-2 seropositive at baseline, limiting conclusions about previously exposed vaccinees. Reportedly, close to half of the unique spike-specific TCRs recognized epitopes lying outside the regions that are mutated in the B.1.351 and B.1.1.7 variants. Participants were mostly white British, with more females than males. The authors suggested clonal diversity may have been underestimated.

Reading from cysteine to phenylalanine, the CDR3 counts 16 amino acids. Here the CDR3 DNA is all that survives: 48 bases in frame from base 1. CDR1 SGHNT and CDR2 YYREEE were looked up in the germline V gene (reference sequence). Germline trimming amounts to 1 base on V and 5 bases on J, with 2 as the count of junction bases outside the gene matches. The time point label on this specimen signifies: about 28 days (+/-7) after the second vaccine dose. AZD1222 recipients with second doses at about 4 weeks or about 12 weeks were pooled, because spike-specific TCR depth and breadth did not differ between schedules. Vaccinee samples were obtained from the UK trials COV001 and COV002, which included a single-blind randomized controlled phase 2/3 trial of AZD1222 (ChAdOx1 nCoV-19) in healthy adults. For TCRbeta chain sequencing, PBMC samples were collected from trial participants at day 0 and at day 28 after the second dose.

Details on this clone: Its antigen remains unidentified. Per-base qualities were not stored, and no clone one base away is much larger.

The CDR3 regions of human TCRbeta chains were subjected to immunosequencing. Per the authors' processing: TCRs in the repertoires were matched against a reference library of SARS-CoV-2-specific TCRs that had been generated with the MIRA antigen-specificity platform. Breadth was defined as the fraction of unique TCRs that were SARS-CoV-2-associated, and depth was defined as the fraction of total T cells that were SARS-CoV-2-associated. Each spike-specific TCR was assigned to its reactive spike region and to a CD4 or CD8 class using the MIRA data. Log10-transformed breadth and depth values were compared by one-way ANOVA with Sidak's multiple comparisons tests. TCRdb's version of the immuneACCESS table is confined to in-frame rearrangements and falls short of the full clone set. An unresolved V gene accounts for under half of the shortfall where checked; the remainder is of unknown origin. V and J calls and clone size follow that table, whereas D and trimming were derived from the DNA. This sample holds about 150,000 clones; about 90% were observed only once. Under 4% of the sample goes to the ten largest clones.

The V and J segments used are TRBV5-4 and TRBJ2-3; 15 central nucleotides agree with TRBD2. The TCR comes from an adult who received the AZD1222 COVID-19 vaccine. The specimen was peripheral blood, collected 28 days after the second AZD1222 dose. The CDR3: CASSLRTSGRGDTQYF. The nucleotide sequence is given as TGTGCCAGCAGCTTGAGGACTAGCGGGAGGGGAGATACGCAGTATTTT.